The 11 T cell receptor beta chains reported below all come from one sample, sequenced in a study of identical twins. Using its own MiXCR run on the 5' RACE reads, TCRdb lists one record per CDR3 protein. The sample has approximately 700,000 distinct CDR3 sequences; roughly 18% are singletons. The same sample was also studied in work on T cells expressing NK-cell markers.

Input material: PBMCs. Receptor source: a woman under 30 in good health.

The gene calls are TRBV20-1 and TRBJ1-3; D is unresolved. Germline V lookup: CDR1 DFQATT, CDR2 SNEGSKA (reference sequence). The CDR3 contains 12 residues. Trimming removed 2 bases from V and 4 bases from J, with 6 bases in between. In DNA, the CDR3 is TGCAGTGCTAGACCCGAAGGAAACACCATATATTTT. It encodes CSARPEGNTIYF.

The chain uses TRBV18 and TRBJ2-3, with D maybe TRBD1 (6 bases). The V gene lost 2 bases and the J gene lost 6 bases, with 9 bases spanning the gap. CDR1 KGHSH and CDR2 LQKENI come from the germline V gene. The CDR3 is 13 residues long. The CDR3 is CASSPARGDTQYF. CDR3 sequence (DNA): TGTGCCAGCTCACCAGCCAGGGGTGATACGCAGTATTTT. The full variable domain, with the rest looked up from reference TRBV18 and TRBJ2-3, is NAGVMQNPRHLVRRRGQEARLRCSPMKGHSHVYWYRQLPEEGLKFMVYLQKENIIDESGMPKERFSAEFPKEGPSILRIQQVVRGDSAAYFCASSPARGDTQYFGPGTRLTVL.

V usage is TRBV20-1 and J usage is TRBJ2-1, with 7 positions matching TRBD2. Trimming removed 6 bases from V and 4 bases from J; junction bases left unmatched: 6. CDR1 and CDR2 from the germline V gene are DFQATT and SNEGSKA (reference sequence). This CDR3 is 13 amino acids long. The CDR3: CSAKGGSYNEQFF. The DNA for the CDR3 is TGCAGTGCAAAAGGCGGGAGTTACAATGAGCAGTTCTTC.

The rearrangement joins TRBV7-9 to TRBJ1-2; 8 bases agree with TRBD1. The germline gives CDR1 SEHNR, CDR2 FQNEAQ (reference sequence). V shed 4 bases and J 4 bases; nucleotides not matched to a gene: 8. The CDR3 is 15 amino acids. CDR3 in DNA: TGTGCCAGCAGCTCAGGGACAGGTTTCGGCTATGGCTACACCTTC. It translates to CASSSGTGFGYGYTF.

This clonotype was detected only a few times. The gene calls are TRBV6-2 or TRBV6-3 and TRBJ2-7; no clear D. The CDR3 has 15 amino acids. CDR1 and CDR2 (germline): MNHEY, SVGEGT. The V gene lost 4 bases and the J gene lost 3 bases, with 16 bases spanning the gap. Here the CDR3 reads CASSFPEFGSYEQYF. The CDR3 bases are TGTGCCAGCAGTTTCCCCGAATTCGGTAGCTACGAGCAGTACTTC.

V is TRBV18 and J is TRBJ2-1; D may be TRBD1 or TRBD2 (5 bases each). Trimming took 4 bases from V and 4 from J, leaving 11 bases between them. The germline V gene has CDR1 KGHSH and CDR2 LQKENI. The CDR3 loop spans 14 amino acids. The CDR3, as DNA: TGTGCCAGCTCACTTCCAGGGAGATACAATGAGCAGTTCTTC. It translates to CASSLPGRYNEQFF.

This clonotype was counted between two and nine times. The chain employs TRBV11-2 and TRBJ2-2; D possibly corresponds to TRBD2 (6 bases). The V gene lost 3 bases and the J gene lost 2 bases, with 16 bases spanning the gap. The CDR3 spans 17 residues. The germline CDR1 and CDR2 sequences are SGHAT and FQNNGV. This chain's CDR3 is CASSLVEEGLNTGELFF. CDR3 sequence (DNA): TGTGCCAGCAGCTTGGTAGAGGAGGGCCTAAACACCGGGGAGCTGTTTTTT.

This sequence joins TRBV27 and TRBJ2-2, with D possibly TRBD1 on 6 matching bases. From germline, CDR1 is MNHEY and CDR2 SMNVEV (reference sequence). Trimming removed 7 bases at V and 5 bases at J, with 20 bases between. CDR3 length equals 16 residues. In DNA form, the CDR3 reads TGTGCCAGCAAATCCCGGCAGGGGATAGGGACCGGGGAGCTGTTTTTT. It codes for CASKSRQGIGTGELFF.

The chain recombines TRBV6-5 with TRBJ1-5, with D perhaps TRBD1 (5 bases). This CDR3 spans 15 amino acids. V lost 4 bases, J lost 2 bases, and 12 bases lay in between. CDR1 is MNHEY and CDR2 is SVGAGI in the germline V gene. CDR3 residues: CASSSQGKGNQPQHF. CDR3 DNA sequence: TGTGCCAGCAGTTCCCAGGGAAAGGGCAATCAGCCCCAGCATTTT.

The J gene is TRBJ2-1, the V gene TRBV10-3; no reliable D call. The germline V and J ends were trimmed by 6 bases and 8 bases, with 14 bases remaining between them. CDR3 length equals 13 residues. Germline V gene data show CDR1 as ENHRY and CDR2 as SYGVKD. CDR3 amino acids: CAISAPSGHEQFF. CDR3 nucleotide sequence: TGTGCCATCAGCGCGCCCTCGGGCCATGAGCAGTTCTTC.

This clonotype was counted ten times or more. An end of the junction differs from the germline gene, which may be a read error. The gene calls are TRBV3-1 and TRBJ2-1, with 10 nucleotides matching TRBD2. CDR1 and CDR2 from the germline V gene are LGHDT and YNNKEL (reference sequence). The CDR3 runs to 15 residues. Written as DNA, the CDR3 is TGCGCCAGCAGCCCGACTAGCGGGCGATACAATGAGCAGTTCTTC. As protein: CASSPTSGRYNEQFF.